The 15 T cell receptor beta chains presented below share a single source sample, sequenced in a study of neoadjuvant nivolumab and ipilimumab in lung cancer. Some clones are missing from TCRdb's copy, which holds only in-frame ones; the method was immunoSEQ multiplex PCR. This sample yields tens of thousands of clones, of which 90% are seen a single time; about 4.9% belongs to the top ten. The specimen comprised peripheral blood, sampled after neoadjuvant nivolumab, alone or with ipilimumab, at or shortly before surgery. Receptor source: an adult with non-small cell lung cancer.

This clone came up once. V is TRBV18 and J is TRBJ2-3; 9 bases agree with TRBD2. CDR3 length equals 17 residues. Trimming took 2 bases from V and 4 from J; bases not matched to a gene: 10. Germline lookup yields CDR1 KGHSH and CDR2 LQKENI. The CDR3 is CASSPKAGGPAADTQYF. For the CDR3, the DNA is TGTGCCAGCTCACCAAAAGCGGGGGGCCCCGCTGCAGATACGCAGTATTTT.

CDR3 region: CSAFITGAQETQYF. The DNA for the CDR3 is TGCAGCGCTTTCATTACAGGGGCTCAAGAGACCCAGTACTTC. V is TRBV29-1 and J is TRBJ2-5, with 7 bases fitting TRBD1. The germline V gene encodes CDR1 SQVTM and CDR2 ANQGSEA. The ends lost 7 bases at V and 2 bases at J; junction bases unmatched: 10. The CDR3 has 14 amino acids.

The J gene is TRBJ1-4, the V gene TRBV6-5; the D is unclear. Trimming pared 8 bases from V and 4 bases from J, leaving 8 bases between. Germline V gene lookup returns CDR1 MNHEY and CDR2 SVGAGI. The CDR3 extends over 12 amino acids. CDR3 in amino acids: CASGLRNEKLFF. CDR3 sequence (DNA): TGTGCCAGCGGTCTACGTAATGAAAAACTGTTTTTT.

The V gene is TRBV6-5, the J gene TRBJ1-4; D is unresolved. The CDR3 runs 15 residues. Trimming removed 4 bases from V and 3 bases from J, with 12 bases in between. Per germline, CDR1 MNHEY and CDR2 SVGAGI. The CDR3 loop is CASSFGRGSNEKLFF. The CDR3 DNA reads TGTGCCAGCAGTTTTGGGAGAGGTTCTAATGAAAAACTGTTTTTT.

This chain joins TRBV7-8 and TRBJ2-1, with 8 bases matching TRBD1. V lost 5 bases and J lost 3; bases outside the gene matches: 6. This CDR3 comprises 15 residues. Germline V gene sequence: CDR1 SGHVS, CDR2 FQNEAQ. The CDR3 DNA sequence: TGTGCCAGCAGCCTAGACAGGGGATACTACAATGAGCAGTTCTTC. As protein: CASSLDRGYYNEQFF.

This chain joins TRBV2 and TRBJ1-5; D call uncertain. Trimming removed 4 bases from V and 5 bases from J, with 9 bases in between. The germline V gene encodes CDR1 SNHLY and CDR2 FYNNEI. This CDR3 is built from 13 residues. The CDR3 loop reads CASSATRDQPQHF. The CDR3 DNA reads TGTGCCAGCAGTGCAACACGGGATCAGCCCCAGCATTTT. Using reference TRBV2 and TRBJ1-5 for the parts outside the CDR3, the full variable domain is EPEVTQTPSHQVTQMGQEVILRCVPISNHLYFYWYRQILGQKVEFLVSFYNNEISEKSEIFDDQFSVERPDGSNFTLKIRSTKLEDSAMYFCASSATRDQPQHFGDGTRLSIL.

V is TRBV7-6 and J is TRBJ2-5; possibly TRBD1 for D (5 bases). V lost 1 base to trimming and J lost 2 bases, with 8 bases between them. The CDR3 contains 14 residues. Germline V lookup: CDR1 SGHVS, CDR2 FNYEAQ. CDR3 region: CASSLEPGQETQYF. The CDR3 coding sequence is TGTGCCAGCAGCTTAGAACCAGGGCAAGAGACCCAGTACTTC.

The chain couples TRBV5-1 to TRBJ1-1; no definite D call. V was clipped by 0 bases and J by 0 bases, with 12 bases between them. The germline gives CDR1 SGHRS, CDR2 YFSETQ. The CDR3 sequence is 16 residues long. CDR3 bases: TGCGCCAGCAGCTTGGTAATGGGGAGTATGAACACTGAAGCTTTCTTT. Its translation is CASSLVMGSMNTEAFF.

The chain is built from TRBV7-2 and TRBJ2-3; TRBD1 aligns across 8 bases. Germline CDR1 reads SGHTA; CDR2 reads FQGNSA. The CDR3 length is 16 residues. The ends lost 5 bases at V and 6 bases at J; junction bases unmatched: 13. CDR3 amino acids: CASSEQHGQGLDTQYF. The CDR3 region has the DNA TGTGCCAGCAGCGAACAACATGGACAGGGTTTGGATACGCAGTATTTT.

The chain carries TRBV4-2 and TRBJ2-7; D uncertain. Germline CDR1 reads LGHNA; CDR2 reads YNFKEQ. The CDR3 is made up of 14 amino acids. Trimming stripped 0 bases from V and 0 bases from J, with 6 bases between. CDR3 nucleotide sequence: TGTGCCAGCAGCCAAGACAGTAGCTCCTACGAGCAGTACTTC. It codes for CASSQDSSSYEQYF.

The CDR3 is CASSLGATFSYGYTF. The CDR3, as DNA: TGTGCCAGCAGCTTAGGGGCTACGTTCAGCTATGGCTACACCTTC. The V gene is TRBV11-3, the J gene TRBJ1-2; D is undetermined. The V end lost 1 base, the J end lost 4 bases, and 13 bases lay between the germline ends. This CDR3 contains 15 residues. The germline V gene encodes CDR1 SGHNT and CDR2 YENEEA.

The chain joins TRBV5-6 to TRBJ1-1, with a weak D call TRBD1 (6 bases). The germline gives CDR1 SGHDT, CDR2 YYEEEE. V lost 5 bases, J lost 1 base, and 12 bases lay in between. The CDR3 has 14 amino acids. The CDR3 protein is CASRAGTTNTEAFF. DNA for the CDR3: TGTGCCAGCAGGGCCGGGACAACGAACACTGAAGCTTTCTTT.

This chain joins TRBV11-2 and TRBJ2-7; D not certain. Deletions cut 3 bases from V and 1 base from J, with 4 bases between. This CDR3 contains 12 residues. In germline, CDR1 is SGHAT, CDR2 FQNNGV. The CDR3 coding sequence is TGTGCCAGCAGCTTGTGGTCCTACGAGCAGTACTTC. Amino acid sequence: CASSLWSYEQYF.

In this sample, this clone turned up once. The chain links TRBV9 to TRBJ2-7, with 16 nucleotides matching TRBD2. Germline trimming cut 4 bases from V and 3 bases from J; bases unmatched to any gene: 7. The CDR3 loop spans 17 amino acids. Germline V gene lookup returns CDR1 SGDLS and CDR2 YYNGEE. The CDR3 sequence: CASSPGLAGGPNYEQYF. CDR3 in DNA: TGTGCCAGCAGCCCGGGACTAGCGGGGGGGCCGAACTACGAGCAGTACTTC.

This chain joins TRBV5-4 and TRBJ2-1; 11 bases agree with TRBD2. CDR1 SGHNT and CDR2 YYREEE come from the germline V gene (reference sequence). CDR3 size: 14 residues. V lost 7 bases and J lost 3; bases outside the gene matches: 3. CDR3 sequence reads: CASHSGGVYNEQFF. The CDR3 bases are TGTGCCAGCCATAGCGGGGGGGTCTACAATGAGCAGTTCTTC. The variable domain in full, completed from reference TRBV5-4 and TRBJ2-1, reads ETGVTQSPTHLIKTRGQQVTLRCSSQSGHNTVSWYQQALGQGPQFIFQYYREEENGRGNFPPRFSGLQFPNYSSELNVNALELDDSALYLCASHSGGVYNEQFFGPGTRLTVL.